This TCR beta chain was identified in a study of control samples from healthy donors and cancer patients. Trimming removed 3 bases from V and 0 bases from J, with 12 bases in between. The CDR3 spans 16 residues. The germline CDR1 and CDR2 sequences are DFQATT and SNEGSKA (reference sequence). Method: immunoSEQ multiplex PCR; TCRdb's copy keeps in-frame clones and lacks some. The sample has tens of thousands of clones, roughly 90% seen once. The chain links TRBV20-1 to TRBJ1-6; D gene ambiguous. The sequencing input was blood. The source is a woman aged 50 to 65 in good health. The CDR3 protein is CSASGGSSSYNSPLHF. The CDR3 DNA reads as TGCAGTGCTAGTGGTGGGTCTAGCTCCTATAATTCACCCCTCCACTTT.